One T cell receptor (beta chain) is described in this entry. The entry originates in a study of blood T cell repertoires in COVID-19. Study-level background: The study drew acute and convalescent COVID-19 samples from the United States, Italy and Spain. Sources were T cells, B-cell-depleted T cells, or PBMCs; the material itself was cDNA or gDNA.

Looked up from germline, CDR1 is SNHLY and CDR2 is FYNNEI. The CDR3 spans 14 residues. The J segment lost 11 bases and the V segment lost 6 bases, leaving 10 bases of the junction unmatched. In the authors' workflow: Reference gene primers were amplified, and this amplification served to estimate nucleated cell counts. Method: immunoSEQ multiplex PCR; TCRdb's copy keeps in-frame clones and lacks some. For V, J and clone size, that table is used; D and trimming come from the DNA. Here the sample spans over 150,000 clones, approximately 73% being singletons. This TCR was sampled from a woman at least 80 years old with acute or convalescent COVID-19. Sequencing was done on a sample of peripheral blood. This chain uses TRBV2 with TRBJ1-5; TRBD1 agrees at 10 bases. The CDR3 nucleotides read TGTGCCAGCAGGACAGGACAGGGGGGATCGGCCCAGCATTTT. It translates to CASRTGQGGSAQHF.